This T cell receptor beta chain comes out of a study of cytomegalovirus exposure and HLA in healthy donors. Whole-study context: Earlier sequencing of some 170 million T cells yielded 95 million to 120 million unique TCR beta sequences. General study results and limits: Sequence variants that were highly shared formed a cluster that was likely a sequencing artifact.

13 Jbeta primers and 60 Vbeta primers were used for the PCR. The table came from immunoSEQ multiplex PCR; TCRdb's copy has only in-frame clones and leaves some out. The listing records some 76,000 clones. In regard to this clone: Its antigen remains unidentified.

This TCR came from a boy younger than 18 in good health and CMV-seronegative. Input material: PBMCs.

The CDR3: CAWSSGTGLIGYGYTF. As DNA, the CDR3 is TGTGCCTGGAGTTCCGGGACAGGCCTGATTGGGTATGGCTACACCTTC. This sequence joins TRBV30 and TRBJ1-2; 8 positions match TRBD1. CDR1 GTSNPN and CDR2 SVGIG come from the germline V gene (reference sequence). J was trimmed by 5 bases and V by 2 bases; bases with no gene match: 13. The CDR3 contains 16 residues.